A selection of T cell receptor beta chains follows, all from one sample in a study of control samples from healthy donors and cancer patients. Only in-frame clones appear in the TCRdb table, and some are missing; sequencing was by immunoSEQ multiplex PCR. The sample holds about 130,000 clones, about 93% seen once. Sequences were obtained from PBMCs. The source of these receptors is a man between 45 and 60 years old with head and neck cancer. Each CDR3 is given with its conserved first and last residue. The D gene is left open where the match is weak. Clone size appears in some rows only: once, few, many, or a class for an expanded clone.

TRBJ1-1,NA,TRBV5-4,NA,TGTGCCAGCAGCCTATGGGGGGACACTGAAGCTTTCTTT,CASSLWGDTEAFF
TRBJ1-1,NA,TRBV6-5,NA,TGTGCCAGCAGGAAACAGGGAATGAACACTGAAGCTTTCTTT,CASRKQGMNTEAFF
TRBJ1-2,TRBD1,TRBV10-3,many,TGTGCCATCAGTGACAGGGGGAACTATGGCTACACCTTC,CAISDRGNYGYTF
TRBJ2-7,NA,TRBV5-1,NA,TGCGCCAGCAGCTTGGTCAGGGCCCGATCCTACGAGCAGTACTTC,CASSLVRARSYEQYF
TRBJ2-3,TRBD1,TRBV18,NA,TGTGCCAGCTCATGTACCCGTTACCACCGGGACAGGGGGTGCACAGATACGCAGTATTTT,CASSCTRYHRDRGCTDTQYF
TRBJ1-2,NA,TRBV5-4,NA,TGTGCCAGCAGCTTGACTCCTCCGTCTACGGGTGGCTACACCTTC,CASSLTPPSTGGYTF
TRBJ1-1,NA,TRBV12-5,NA,TGTGCTAGTGGTTTGGTGGGGGGATCCAACACTGAAGCTTTCTTT,CASGLVGGSNTEAFF
TRBJ2-3,NA,TRBV11-3,NA,TGTGCCAGCAGCTCCGGACTGACTAGCACAGATACGCAGTATTTT,CASSSGLTSTDTQYF
TRBJ2-1,NA,TRBV9,NA,TGTGCCAGCAGCGTAGGGGCGGGGGCCGGGAATGAGCAGTTCTTC,CASSVGAGAGNEQFF
TRBJ1-1,TRBD1,TRBV6-5,NA,TGTGCCAGCAGTACAGATACAGGGGCCGAAGCTTTCTTT,CASSTDTGAEAFF
TRBJ1-4,NA,TRBV10-3,NA,TGTGCCACCAAAGCCGCGGGGGCTAATGAAAAACTGTTTTTT,CATKAAGANEKLFF
TRBJ2-7,TRBD1,TRBV2,once,TGTGCCAGCAGTCCCCGACAGGGTATCTACGAGCAGTACTTC,CASSPRQGIYEQYF
TRBJ1-4,NA,TRBV4-3,NA,TGCGCCAGCAGCCAACCGATTACGGGGACTAATGAAAAACTGTTTTTT,CASSQPITGTNEKLFF
TRBJ1-5,TRBD1,TRBV5-5,NA,TGTGCCAGCAGCAGGGGTGTCGGACAGGGGCTCCAGCCCCAGCATTTT,CASSRGVGQGLQPQHF
TRBJ2-7,NA,TRBV18,once,TGTGCCAGCTCTCCTAGGACAGCGAACTACGAGCAGTACTTC,CASSPRTANYEQYF
TRBJ1-6,TRBD1,TRBV14,NA,TGTGCCAGCGCGGGACAGGGACTCCATAATTCACCCCTCCACTTT,CASAGQGLHNSPLHF
TRBJ2-3,NA,TRBV7-2,NA,TGTGCCAGCAGCTTAACCCAGGTCACAGATACGCAGTATTTT,CASSLTQVTDTQYF
TRBJ2-1,NA,TRBV12-1,NA,TGTGCCAGCACCGAGGGGGGCCCAAGCTCCTACAATGAGCAGTTCTTC,CASTEGGPSSYNEQFF
TRBJ2-7,TRBD2,TRBV6-2/TRBV6-3,NA,TGTGCCAGCAGCTCAACCTCGGGAGGGTCCACGGGTACCTACGAGCAGTACTTC,CASSSTSGGSTGTYEQYF
TRBJ2-3,TRBD2,TRBV5-1,NA,TGCGCCAGCAGCTTGGTAGCTAGCGGGGGGACAGATACGCAGTATTTT,CASSLVASGGTDTQYF
TRBJ2-2,TRBD2,TRBV3-1/TRBV3-2,NA,TGTGCCAGCAGAAAGCAGGGAGGGTTGACCGGGGAGCTGTTTTTT,CASRKQGGLTGELFF
TRBJ1-1,TRBD1,TRBV10-3,NA,TGTGCCATCAGTGAGTCGGACAGGGGTAAAGAAGCTTTCTTT,CAISESDRGKEAFF
TRBJ1-2,NA,TRBV28,once,TGTGCCAGCAGTTTACCGGCGGGGCCGGGAGGCTACACCTTC,CASSLPAGPGGYTF
TRBJ1-6,NA,TRBV5-1,NA,TGCGCCACCTCGAAGACAGGCCATTCACCCCTCCACTTT,CATSKTGHSPLHF
TRBJ2-5,NA,TRBV4-2,NA,TGTGCCAGCAGCCAAGTGGGACTGGGGGAGACCCAGTACTTC,CASSQVGLGETQYF
TRBJ2-7,TRBD1,TRBV5-5,NA,TGTGCCAGCAGTTACACCGGGACAGGGTCCTACGAGCAGTACTTC,CASSYTGTGSYEQYF
TRBJ2-7,NA,TRBV7-9,NA,TGTGCCAGCAGCTTAGCGACCGGGGGCCTCTACGAGCAGTACTTC,CASSLATGGLYEQYF
TRBJ1-1,NA,TRBV29-1,NA,TGCAGCGTTCCGGGGGCGGGCTTTGAAGCTTTCTTT,CSVPGAGFEAFF
TRBJ1-6,TRBD1,TRBV6-1,few,TGTGCCAGCAGTGAAGCAGGGGGCTGGAATTCACCCCTCCACTTT,CASSEAGGWNSPLHF
TRBJ2-1,TRBD2,TRBV3-1/TRBV3-2,once,TGTGCCAGCAGCGCACTAGCGGGGGGCTTCTCCTACAATGAGCAGTTCTTC,CASSALAGGFSYNEQFF
TRBJ2-5,NA,TRBV2,NA,TGTGCCAGCAGTGCGGGCAGGGGAGAGACCCAGTACTTC,CASSAGRGETQYF
TRBJ1-5,NA,TRBV18,NA,TGTGCCAGCTCTCCGGGCTCGGGCAATCAGCCCCAGCATTTT,CASSPGSGNQPQHF
TRBJ2-7,NA,TRBV19,NA,TGTGCCAGTAGTTTTCCTCGGGAGGAGCAGTACTTC,CASSFPREEQYF
TRBJ2-7,NA,TRBV6-5,NA,TGTGCCAGCTCTAGGGGCAGTACCTACGAGCAGTACTTC,CASSRGSTYEQYF
TRBJ2-3,TRBD2,TRBV15,NA,TGTGCCACCAGCAGTCACCCCCGGGCGGGGGGTCCAGATACGCAGTATTTT,CATSSHPRAGGPDTQYF